This TCR beta chain was retrieved from a study of early T cells in non-severe SARS-CoV-2 infection (dated by TCRdb to the early 2020s). Regarding the study in general: Because TCR sequencing was done on bulk RNA from unsorted whole blood, the alpha and beta chains could not be paired. Overall results and qualifications from the work: VDJdb matching was skewed toward anti-spike CD8 responses and likely underestimated virus-specific expansions by missing private and CD4 specificities.

Remarks on this clonotype: The specificity of this receptor is unknown. The input lacks base qualities; no much larger clone sits a single base away.

The library was made by 5' RACE. Data came from a NextSeq 500. The TCR library protocol attached unique molecular identifiers to individual cDNA molecules to correct for sequencing error and PCR bias. Sequencing covered both TCR alpha and beta chains, and within each sample the abundances of alpha and beta sequences were tightly co-correlated. Under the source paper's analysis protocol: Decombinator V4 was used to perform V gene, J gene and CDR3 annotation of TCR sequences. Expanded TCRs were defined as changing significantly between any two time points under a Poisson model with p below 0.0001. TCR abundances were normalised to the total number of TCRs sequenced in each sample and reported as counts per million. TRAV1-2 paired with TRAJ12, TRAJ20 or TRAJ33 defined MAIT TCRs, while TRAV10 paired with TRAJ18 defined iNKT TCRs. VDJdb, accessed 1 November 2021, was searched for CMV, EBV and SARS-CoV-2 annotated TCRs, excluding TCRs annotated for multiple antigens. TCRdb reanalyzed the raw reads on its own, using fastp at Q25 for trimming and MiXCR for clone calling, and kept in-frame beta chains. Rows matching on CDR3 protein sequence are summarized as one entry with the most common DNA and genes. It is TCRdb's table, rather than the study itself, that gives the V and J calls and clone size. The sample table holds roughly 100,000 distinct CDR3 sequences, of which 12% were seen once. The ten largest make up around 4.3% of the sample.

A case-control design nested within a healthcare worker cohort in London, UK, was used, with weekly nasopharyngeal swab PCR tests and blood sampling performed. Healthcare workers were recruited between 23 and 31 March 2020, during the week of the UK lockdown, and were followed weekly for up to about 15 weeks. The germline V end is reduced by 3 bases and the J end by 2 bases; junction bases left unmatched: 10. In the germline V gene (reference sequence), CDR1 corresponds to DFQATT and CDR2 to SNEGSKA. The CDR3 has 15 amino acids, counting the end cysteine and phenylalanine. Only CDR3 DNA remains: 45 bases, in frame from the first base.

This receptor chain uses TRBV20-1 and TRBJ2-7; TRBD2 matches 7 bases in the middle. This TCR came from an adult who was a healthcare worker with PCR-confirmed SARS-CoV-2 infection or an uninfected control (not recorded which). Sequencing was performed on whole blood, taken at baseline. The CDR3: CSARASSGIAYEQYF. In nucleotide form, the sequence is TGCAGTGCTAGGGCATCTAGCGGTATCGCCTACGAGCAGTACTTC.